These 24 T cell receptor beta chains originate from one sample sequenced in a study of tissue T cells after allogeneic stem cell transplantation. Time point of the sample: mouse harvest day 14 after allogeneic transplant. The graft held 10^6 splenic CD5+ T cells and 10^7 T-cell-depleted bone marrow cells. Profiled with immunoSEQ multiplex PCR; TCRdb holds only in-frame clones, not every one. The sample lists 2,800 or so clones; around 45% were seen once. The sample was lymph node tissue. These receptors all stem from a female BALB/c mouse given C57BL/6 T cells with graft-versus-host disease after an allogeneic hematopoietic cell transplant.

This clone has more than one count but fewer than ten. Here the gene names and germline are mouse. Read sequence stops 1 residue before the CDR3 end, and the germline J gene provides the missing end. The V call is TRBV26, the J call TRBJ1-1; D is undetermined. The CDR3 runs 12 residues. The V and J ends lost 4 bases and 4 bases respectively, with 7 bases between them. Per the germline V gene, CDR1 is KGHPV and CDR2 is FQNQEV (reference sequence). CDR3 amino acids: CASSQGSTEVFF. CDR3 DNA (partial): TGTGCCAGCAGTCAGGGTTCCACAGAAGTCTTC. The variable domain in full, completed from reference TRBV26 and TRBJ1-1, reads NSKVIQTPRYLVKGQGQKAKMRCIPEKGHPVVFWYQQNKNNEFKFLINFQNQEVLQQIDMTEKRFSAECPSNSPCSLEIQSSEAGDSALYLCASSQGSTEVFFGKGTRLTVV.

This clone was detected a few times. Gene and germline names: mouse. Read sequence stops 1 residue before the CDR3 end, and the germline J gene provides the missing end. The J gene is TRBJ1-6, the V gene TRBV31; no reliable D call. TRBJ1-6 is labeled an ORF, and its function is uncertain. Germline V CDR1 and CDR2: GKSSPN, SITVG. V gave up 1 base and J gave up 5 bases, with 9 bases separating them. The CDR3 runs 14 residues. CDR3 DNA, as far as it was read: TGTGCCTGGAGTCCTGGGAGGGATAATTCGCCCCTCTAC. Its protein is CAWSPGRDNSPLY. Given in full, the CDR3 is CAWSPGRDNSPLYF.

A single count supports this clone. The gene names here belong to mouse. The read ends 1 residue shy of where the CDR3 ends; the end is completed using the germline J gene. V gene TRBV15 combines with J gene TRBJ2-1, with TRBD1 identical over 8 bases. J lost 4 bases, V lost 8 bases, and 7 bases had no gene match. In germline, CDR1 is SGHND, CDR2 FRSKSL. This CDR3 spans 14 amino acids. The sequenced CDR3 bases are TGTGCCAGCCCACCGGGACAGGATTATGCTGAGCAGTTC. It encodes CASPPGQDYAEQF. The whole CDR3 protein reads CASPPGQDYAEQFF.

Of note for this clone: All gene names here are mouse names. The CDR3 end lies 1 residue beyond the end of the read and is filled in from the germline J gene. The V gene is TRBV26, the J gene TRBJ2-5; D is uncertain. V lost 2 bases to trimming and J lost 8 bases, with 14 bases between them. CDR1 and CDR2 (germline): KGHPV, FQNQEV (reference sequence). CDR3 size: 14 residues. The part of the CDR3 DNA that was read is TGTGCCAGCAGTCTGCCTGGTGCCCGACGCACCCAGTAC. This codes for CASSLPGARRTQY. The complete CDR3 sequence is CASSLPGARRTQYF.

With respect to this clone: Gene names are the mouse ones. The sequence runs out 1 residue before the end of the CDR3; the remainder is reconstructed from the germline J gene. The chain combines TRBV16 with TRBJ2-3, with 7 bases lining up with TRBD1. Looked up from germline, CDR1 is SGHSA and CDR2 is FRNQAP. CDR3 size: 15 residues. Trimming at V came to 5 bases and at J to 0 bases, leaving 5 bases not matched to a gene. CDR3 amino acids: CASSPGTASAETLYF. The DNA read from the CDR3 is TGTGCAAGCAGCCCAGGGACAGCTAGTGCAGAAACGCTGTAT.

This clone occurred a few times. The listed genes are named as in mouse. The observed sequence ends 1 residue before the CDR3 terminus, with the missing tail filled in from the germline J gene. The gene calls are TRBV3 and TRBJ2-7; D perhaps matches TRBD2 (6 bases). V was shortened by 1 base and J by 4 bases, with 11 bases between the two germline ends. The CDR3 is made up of 14 amino acids. Germline V gives CDR1 SNHLY, CDR2 FYNGKV (reference sequence). Incomplete CDR3 DNA: TGTGCCAGCAGCTTAGGGTGGGGGTGGTATGAACAGTAC. Its translation is CASSLGWGWYEQY. The CDR3 as a whole reads CASSLGWGWYEQYF.

With regard to this clone: Mouse germline and gene names are used. The read falls 1 residue short of the CDR3 end, and the missing part is taken from the germline J gene. The V call is TRBV26, the J call TRBJ2-4; perhaps TRBD1 as D (6 bases). CDR1 KGHPV and CDR2 FQNQEV come from the germline V gene (reference sequence). This CDR3 contains 13 residues. Trimming stripped 4 bases from V and 4 bases from J, with 9 bases between. The chain's CDR3 is CASSPGHKNTLYF. Incomplete CDR3 DNA: TGTGCCAGCAGTCCGGGACACAAAAACACCTTGTAC.

This clone has only a few counts. Mouse germline and gene names are used. With the read ending 1 residue before the CDR3 end, the germline J gene is used to fill in that end. The chain couples TRBV1 to TRBJ1-1; 10 bases align to TRBD1. CDR1 and CDR2 (germline): NSQYPW, LRSPGD (reference sequence). V shed 3 bases and J 0 bases; nucleotides not matched to a gene: 4. The CDR3 has 16 amino acids. The CDR3 bases that were read are TGCACCTGCAGTGCTCGGGACAGGGGAGCAAACACAGAAGTCTTC. It encodes CTCSARDRGANTEVF. The full CDR3 reads CTCSARDRGANTEVFF.

Note on this clone: Gene labels here are mouse ones. The sequenced fragment ends 1 residue before the CDR3 boundary, so the rest is inferred from the germline J gene. This sequence joins TRBV13-1 and TRBJ2-1; D is unresolved. CDR3 length: 14 residues. Trimming shortened V by 0 bases and J by 0 bases, and 4 bases separated the two germline ends. Germline V gene data show CDR1 as NSHNY and CDR2 as SYGAGN. This CDR3 reads CASSDGGNYAEQFF. Partial CDR3 DNA: TGTGCCAGCAGTGATGGGGGTAACTATGCTGAGCAGTTC.

This clone appeared a few times. Germline and genes: mouse. The read ends 1 residue early relative to the CDR3; the germline J gene fills the gap. The chain combines TRBV13-2 with TRBJ1-4, with D perhaps matching TRBD1 (5 bases). From germline, CDR1 is NNHNN and CDR2 SYGAGS (reference sequence). Deletions cut 3 bases from V and 4 bases from J, with 10 bases between. CDR3 length: 14 amino acids. The CDR3 DNA, read in part, is TGTGCCAGCGGTGGGCGGACAAACAACGAAAGATTATTT. This translates into CASGGRTNNERLF. The full CDR3 is CASGGRTNNERLFF.

This clone has only a few counts. Mouse germline and gene names are used. The read ends 1 residue before the CDR3 terminus; that terminus is restored from the germline J gene. The chain is built from TRBV13-2 and TRBJ2-7; 8 bases match TRBD2. The CDR3 covers 14 residues. CDR1 is NNHNN, CDR2 SYGAGS, per germline (reference sequence). J lost 2 bases, V lost 2 bases, and 3 bases had no gene match. CDR3 DNA (partial): TGTGCCAGCGGTGAGGGGGGGGGCCCCTATGAACAGTAC. Translation gives CASGEGGGPYEQY. The full CDR3 reads CASGEGGGPYEQYF.

Of note for this clone: Gene names follow the mouse nomenclature. The read ends 1 residue before the CDR3 terminus; that terminus is restored from the germline J gene. The rearrangement uses TRBV1 and TRBJ2-7, with TRBD2 matching over 12 bases. The trim removed 3 bases at V and 6 bases at J, leaving 6 bases unmatched. This CDR3 comprises 15 residues. The germline V gene encodes CDR1 NSQYPW and CDR2 LRSPGD (reference sequence). The covered CDR3 bases are TGCACCTGCAGTGCCGCGACTGGGGGGGCGCTTGAACAGTAC. This codes for CTCSAATGGALEQY. The CDR3 reads in full as CTCSAATGGALEQYF.

Notes on this clone: Gene labels here are mouse ones. With the read ending 1 residue before the CDR3 end, the germline J gene is used to fill in that end. The chain is built from TRBV5 and TRBJ2-7; 11 nucleotides align to TRBD2. Germline values: CDR1 LGHNA, CDR2 YNLKQL (reference sequence). V was pared by 0 bases and J by 4 bases, with 5 bases of the junction left unmatched. This CDR3 has 16 residues. CDR3 sequence: CASSQDRTGGSYEQYF. The CDR3 DNA, read in part, is TGTGCCAGCAGCCAAGATCGGACTGGGGGGTCTTATGAACAGTAC.

A remark on this clone: Mouse gene names and germline throughout. The read ends 1 residue early relative to the CDR3; the germline J gene fills the gap. J is TRBJ2-7 and V is TRBV15, with 7 nucleotides matching TRBD1. The ends lost 2 bases at V and 6 bases at J; junction bases unmatched: 7. The germline V gene has CDR1 SGHND and CDR2 FRSKSL. The CDR3 totals 14 residues. The CDR3 bases that were read are TGTGCCAGCAGTTTACGGACAGGATTATTTGAACAGTAC. It encodes CASSLRTGLFEQY. The entire CDR3 protein is CASSLRTGLFEQYF.

This clone was seen only once. Gene names and germline match the mouse. The read is 1 residue too short to cover the CDR3 end, so that end is filled in from the germline J gene. The rearrangement uses TRBV23 and TRBJ1-2; TRBD1 is taken as the D call from the table, unchecked against the DNA. CDR3 size: 13 residues. The germline gives CDR1 KGHTA, CDR2 FQNQQP. The chain's CDR3 is CSSSQLQGPDYTF. CDR3 bases read: TGCTCCAGCAGTCAATTACAGGGACCCGACTACACC. Combining the CDR3 with reference TRBV23 and TRBJ1-2 gives the whole variable domain DAAVTQKPRYLIKMKGQEAEMKCIPEKGHTAVFWYQQKQSKELKFLIYFQNQQPLDQIDMVKERFSAVCPSSSLCSLGIRTCEAEDSALYLCSSSQLQGPDYTFGSGTRLLVI.

Comment on this clone: Genes here carry mouse names. The DNA ends 1 residue before the CDR3 does, and the rest of the CDR3 is filled in from the germline J gene. The rearrangement uses TRBV12-1 and TRBJ1-1; D remains unclear. The CDR3 is 11 residues long. The V end was cut by 4 bases, the J end by 5 bases, with 7 bases between. CDR1 and CDR2 (germline): SGHSN, HYEKVE. Partial CDR3 DNA: TGTGCCAGCTCCCCCGGGACAGAAGTCTTC. The encoded protein is CASSPGTEVF. The CDR3 in its entirety is CASSPGTEVFF.

Within the sample, this clone is medium-sized. Genes and germline come from the mouse. Read coverage stops 1 residue before the CDR3 terminus; the germline J gene supplies the remainder. V usage is TRBV3 and J usage is TRBJ2-2, with 9 bases lining up with TRBD2. The CDR3 length is 16 residues. The germline gives CDR1 SNHLY, CDR2 FYNGKV (reference sequence). Germline trimming cut 5 bases from V and 0 bases from J; bases unmatched to any gene: 4. The part of the CDR3 DNA that was read is TGTGCCAGCAGCCAGACTGGGGGCCCAAACACCGGGCAGCTCTAC. As protein: CASSQTGGPNTGQLY. The whole CDR3 protein reads CASSQTGGPNTGQLYF. The full variable domain, completed using reference TRBV3 and TRBJ2-2, is GPKVLQIPSHQIIDMGQMVTLNCDPVSNHLYFYWYKQILGQQMEFLVNFYNGKVMEKSKLFKDQFSVERPDGSYFTLKIQPTALEDSAVYFCASSQTGGPNTGQLYFGEGSKLTVL.

For this clone: Germline and genes: mouse. With the read ending 1 residue before the CDR3 end, the germline J gene is used to fill in that end. The chain links TRBV12-1 to TRBJ1-5, with a tentative D call TRBD1 (5 bases). V lost 4 bases to trimming and J lost 0 bases, with 9 bases between them. This CDR3 is 14 amino acids long. Germline V gives CDR1 SGHSN, CDR2 HYEKVE. Partial CDR3 DNA: TGTGCCAGCTCCCAGGGTTATAACAACCAGGCTCCGCTT. This gives the protein CASSQGYNNQAPL. The full CDR3 sequence reads CASSQGYNNQAPLF. Full variable domain (remainder filled in from reference TRBV12-1 and TRBJ1-5): DSGVVQSPRHIIKEKGGRSVLTCIPISGHSNVVWYQQTLGKELKFLIQHYEKVERDKGFLPSRFSVQQFDDYHSEMNMSALELEDSAMYFCASSQGYNNQAPLFGEGTRLSVL.

With respect to this clone: Mouse names are used for the genes. Partial CDR3 DNA: TGTGCCAGCAGTCTGTCCGGCAGCAACACAGAAGTCTTC. Its protein product is CASSLSGSNTEVF. The full CDR3 protein is CASSLSGSNTEVFF. V is TRBV26 and J is TRBJ1-1; D is ambiguous. Sequencing ends 1 residue short of the CDR3 end; the germline J gene provides the rest. The CDR3 extends over 14 amino acids. Germline values: CDR1 KGHPV, CDR2 FQNQEV (reference sequence). Trimming stripped 0 bases from V and 2 bases from J, with 7 bases between. The full variable domain, completed using reference TRBV26 and TRBJ1-1, is NSKVIQTPRYLVKGQGQKAKMRCIPEKGHPVVFWYQQNKNNEFKFLINFQNQEVLQQIDMTEKRFSAECPSNSPCSLEIQSSEAGDSALYLCASSLSGSNTEVFFGKGTRLTVV.

Comment on this clone: Gene names denote mouse genes. The DNA ends 1 residue before the CDR3 does, and the rest of the CDR3 is filled in from the germline J gene. This chain uses TRBV19 with TRBJ2-3, with 9 bases identical to TRBD2. Trimming took 4 bases from V and 1 from J; bases not matched to a gene: 7. This CDR3 region has 16 residues. The germline V gene has CDR1 FNHDT and CDR2 SITEND (reference sequence). CDR3 bases read: TGTGCCAGCAGTCCCCTCGGACTGGGGCGTGCAGAAACGCTGTAT. It codes for CASSPLGLGRAETLY. The CDR3 reads in full as CASSPLGLGRAETLYF.

This clone was observed a handful of times. Germline and genes here are mouse. Sequencing ends 1 residue short of the CDR3 end; the germline J gene provides the rest. The chain carries TRBV26 and TRBJ1-5; TRBD1 might be the D (6 bases). The V and J ends lost 4 bases and 3 bases respectively, with 13 bases between them. CDR3 size: 15 residues. Germline CDR1 is KGHPV and CDR2 is FQNQEV (reference sequence). The CDR3 spells CASSPPGHLNQAPLF. The sequenced part of the CDR3 DNA is TGTGCCAGCAGTCCTCCGGGACACCTCAACCAGGCTCCGCTT. Combining the CDR3 with reference TRBV26 and TRBJ1-5 gives the whole variable domain NSKVIQTPRYLVKGQGQKAKMRCIPEKGHPVVFWYQQNKNNEFKFLINFQNQEVLQQIDMTEKRFSAECPSNSPCSLEIQSSEAGDSALYLCASSPPGHLNQAPLFGEGTRLSVL.

As to this clone: The listed genes are named as in mouse. The read terminates 1 residue before the CDR3 end, so the remaining end is supplied by the germline J gene. V and J are TRBV14 and TRBJ2-1, with TRBD2 identical over 12 bases. The CDR3 has 16 amino acids. V lost 4 bases to trimming and J lost 2 bases; unmatched junction nucleotides: 4. The germline CDR1 and CDR2 sequences are SGHDT and FRDEAV. CDR3 amino acids: CASSGGTGGYYAEQFF. CDR3 DNA, as far as it was read: TGTGCCAGCAGTGGGGGGACTGGGGGGTACTATGCTGAGCAGTTC.

Points on this clone: Gene labels here are mouse ones. The read gets to within 1 residue of the CDR3 end, and the germline J gene fills in the rest. The chain employs TRBV16 and TRBJ2-7, with TRBD2 matching 8 bases. This CDR3 region has 13 residues. Germline V lookup: CDR1 SGHSA, CDR2 FRNQAP. With V trimmed by 1 base and J by 6 bases, 2 bases remained unmatched. CDR3 residues: CASSLAGGSEQYF. The part of the CDR3 DNA that was read is TGTGCAAGCAGCTTAGCTGGGGGGAGTGAACAGTAC.

As for this clone: The germline and genes are mouse ones. The read terminates 1 residue ahead of where the CDR3 ends, so the germline J gene completes it. The chain carries TRBV16 and TRBJ2-2; D is uncertain. Germline V CDR1 and CDR2: SGHSA, FRNQAP. The V end lost 6 bases, the J end lost 0 bases, and 5 bases lay between the germline ends. The CDR3 extends over 13 amino acids. CDR3: CASSLANTGQLYF. Partial CDR3 DNA: TGTGCAAGCAGTCTTGCAAACACCGGGCAGCTCTAC. The full variable domain, with the rest looked up from reference TRBV16 and TRBJ2-2, is NAGVIQTPRHKVTGKGQEATLWCEPISGHSAVFWYRQTIVQGLEFLTYFRNQAPIDDSGMPKERFSAQMPNQSHSTLKIQSTQPQDSAVYLCASSLANTGQLYFGEGSKLTVL.